These T cell receptor beta chains were read from a single sample in a study of cytomegalovirus exposure and HLA in healthy donors. TCRdb's copy holds only in-frame clones and misses some; the assay was immunoSEQ multiplex PCR. The table lists 60,000 or so clones, roughly 77% of them singletons, with around 2.5% in the top ten. The sample consisted of PBMCs. The receptors were gathered from a female donor in good health and CMV-seronegative. Each CDR3 is given with its conserved first and last residue. A D gene is named only where the DNA matches it firmly. Clone size is shown for a subset of rows, as once, few, many or a class of expanded clone.

j_call clone_size d_call v_call cdr3_nt cdr3_aa
TRBJ1-1 . . TRBV28 TGTGCCAGCAGGGACTGGGCCGGACGGGGGAACACTGAAGCTTTCTTT CASRDWAGRGNTEAFF
TRBJ2-3 . TRBD2 TRBV19 TGTGCCAGTAGTTTCCGACTAGCGGGAGCCCCGGCAGATACGCAGTATTTT CASSFRLAGAPADTQYF
TRBJ1-1 few . TRBV6-6 TGTGCCAGCAGCCTCCGGGAGAACACTGAAGCTTTCTTT CASSLRENTEAFF
TRBJ1-3 . . TRBV6-1 TGTGCCACCATGAGGGGGGGTGCTGGAAACACCATATATTTT CATMRGGAGNTIYF
TRBJ1-4 . TRBD1 TRBV6-1 TGTGCCAGCAGTGGAGACAGGGGGGCCAATGAAAAACTGTTTTTT CASSGDRGANEKLFF
TRBJ1-6 . . TRBV7-9 TGTGCCAGCAGTTCTACAACAGGGCCCAATTCACCCCTCCACTTT CASSSTTGPNSPLHF
TRBJ2-1 once . TRBV20-1 TGCAGTGCTTCCTCTCTAAATGAGCAGTTCTTC CSASSLNEQFF
TRBJ1-5 once TRBD1 TRBV18 TGTGCCAGCTCACGAGGGGGCGAGGAGCAGCCCCAGCATTTT CASSRGGEEQPQHF
TRBJ2-4 . . TRBV21-1 TGTGCCAGCAGCAAAATTAAGACCCCGGGACAGGGGGCCACCAAAAACATTCAGTACTTC CASSKIKTPGQGATKNIQYF
TRBJ1-6 . . TRBV7-3 TGTGCCAGCAGCATACAGGGTTACAATTCCCCCCTCCACTTT CASSIQGYNSPLHF
TRBJ2-7 . TRBD1 TRBV10-1 TGCGCCAGCAGTAAAACAGGGGGAGCCTCCTACGAGCAGTACTTC CASSKTGGASYEQYF
TRBJ2-1 . . TRBV5-4 TGTGCCAGCAGCCCTCAGGGGAGACTCGGTAGCAATGAGCAGTTCTTC CASSPQGRLGSNEQFF
TRBJ1-2 . TRBD1 TRBV7-2 TGTGCCAGCAGTCCCGGACAGGCCTCTGGCTACACCTTC CASSPGQASGYTF
TRBJ2-2 few . TRBV4-3 TGCGCCAGCAGCCAAGCCCTCGGGGATTCCGGGGAGCTGTTTTTT CASSQALGDSGELFF
TRBJ2-1 . . TRBV19 TGTGCCAGCATTTACACGGGAGCAGGTGACAATGAGCAGTTCTTC CASIYTGAGDNEQFF
TRBJ2-4 few TRBD2 TRBV7-6 TGTGCCAGCAGCTCTCTACTAGCGGGTGACTCTTTAGCCAAAAACATTCAGTACTTC CASSSLLAGDSLAKNIQYF
TRBJ2-3 . . TRBV7-8 TGTGCCAGCAGGAAGTCCCAGCGGTCGCCTAGCACAGATACGCAGTATTTT CASRKSQRSPSTDTQYF
TRBJ2-7 . . TRBV7-9 TGTGCCAGCAGCCCCGGGGTTGGTTTGGGGGCAATCCCCTACGAGCAGTACTTC CASSPGVGLGAIPYEQYF
TRBJ1-1 . . TRBV7-8 TGTGCCAGCAGCTTTTTGGGGCAGTTGGGTGAAGCTTTCTTT CASSFLGQLGEAFF
TRBJ1-4 . . TRBV5-5 TGTGCCAGCCGCCGGGACATTAATGAAAAACTGTTTTTT CASRRDINEKLFF
TRBJ2-2 . TRBD1 TRBV6-1 TGTGCCAGCCAACGACAGGGGGACACCGGGGAGCTGTTTTTT CASQRQGDTGELFF
TRBJ2-5 . TRBD1 TRBV28 TGTGCCAGCAGTTCCCCGGGACAGGGGCAAGAGACCCAGTACTTC CASSSPGQGQETQYF
TRBJ2-1 once . TRBV19 TGTGCCAGTAGTATAGTTTCGTTCGCGGGGGACATAGTGAATGAGCAGTTCTTC CASSIVSFAGDIVNEQFF
TRBJ1-5 . TRBD1 TRBV28 TGTGCCAGCAGTTTGGGCCTCTTTAGGGGGCCGGGGCAGCCCCAGCATTTT CASSLGLFRGPGQPQHF
TRBJ2-5 once . TRBV7-3 TGTGCCAGCAGCTTAACTAACCGGGAGACCCAGTACTTC CASSLTNRETQYF
TRBJ1-4 . . TRBV19 TGTGCCAGTAACTCCCTGAGCGGAAAACTGTTTTTT CASNSLSGKLFF
TRBJ2-1 . . TRBV5-1 TGCGCCAGCAGCTTGGTACCAGCCTCATCCATCTCGGGGCAGTTCTTC CASSLVPASSISGQFF
TRBJ1-5 . TRBD1 TRBV6-6 TGTGCCAGCAGTGCGAGTCGGGCAGGGGGCACACAGCCCCAGCATTTT CASSASRAGGTQPQHF
TRBJ2-7 . . TRBV5-1 TGCGCCAGCAGCCCTGGCGTGACAGCCTCCTACGAGCAGTACTTC CASSPGVTASYEQYF
TRBJ2-5 . . TRBV5-1 TGCGCCAGCAGCTTGCGGGGTGGGGAGACCCAGTACTTC CASSLRGGETQYF
TRBJ2-3 . TRBD2 TRBV7-6 TGTGCCAGCAGCTTTGCACTAGCGGGGGCCCCTACGGATACGCAGTATTTT CASSFALAGAPTDTQYF
TRBJ2-5 . TRBD1 TRBV25-1 TGCGCCAGCAGCCCAACCGGGACAGGGTTAGAGACCCAGTACTTC CASSPTGTGLETQYF
TRBJ1-5 few TRBD1 TRBV28 TGTGCCAGCAGTTTAAGTAGGGGGTTGGGACAGATCGATCAGCCCCAGCATTTT CASSLSRGLGQIDQPQHF
TRBJ1-1 few TRBD1 TRBV5-1 TGCGCCAGCAGCTTGTGGGACAGCATGAACACTGAAGCTTTCTTT CASSLWDSMNTEAFF
TRBJ1-2 once . TRBV28 TGTGCCAGCAGTCGGGGTAACTATGGCTACACCTTC CASSRGNYGYTF